A selection of T cell receptor beta chains follows, all from one sample in a study of blood T cell repertoires in COVID-19. The table came from immunoSEQ multiplex PCR; TCRdb's copy has only in-frame clones and leaves some out. Counted here are about 120,000 clones, 84% occurring once; the ten biggest clones make up about 8.1%. The material sequenced was peripheral blood. Receptors originate from a woman aged 35 to 49 with acute or convalescent COVID-19. Each CDR3 is given with its conserved first and last residue. Fields, in order: CDR3 protein, clone size, V gene, J gene, D gene. A D gene is named only where the DNA matches it firmly. Clone size is stated in some rows and not others, as once, few, many or a class when expanded.

CDR3 protein: CASSYTGNNGYTF
clone size: -
V gene: TRBV6-5
J gene: TRBJ1-2
D gene: -

CDR3 protein: CASSLYSARSSNQPQHF
clone size: -
V gene: TRBV7-2
J gene: TRBJ1-5
D gene: -

CDR3 protein: CASSWDRISGNTIYF
clone size: -
V gene: TRBV7-9
J gene: TRBJ1-3
D gene: TRBD1

CDR3 protein: CASSGVRGVGETQYF
clone size: -
V gene: TRBV2
J gene: TRBJ2-5
D gene: TRBD2

CDR3 protein: CASSQGGINIQYF
clone size: -
V gene: TRBV4-1
J gene: TRBJ2-4
D gene: -

CDR3 protein: CSVEPQGFGYTF
clone size: -
V gene: TRBV29-1
J gene: TRBJ1-2
D gene: -

CDR3 protein: CASSLNGGLGSYNEQFF
clone size: -
V gene: TRBV5-4
J gene: TRBJ2-1
D gene: -

CDR3 protein: CASRTDSMNTEAFF
clone size: -
V gene: TRBV6-5
J gene: TRBJ1-1
D gene: -

CDR3 protein: CASSPLPASGVFYEQYF
clone size: -
V gene: TRBV7-6
J gene: TRBJ2-7
D gene: -

CDR3 protein: CASSYSYGGNQPQHF
clone size: -
V gene: TRBV6-5
J gene: TRBJ1-5
D gene: -

CDR3 protein: CASTGGGVNEQFF
clone size: once
V gene: TRBV19
J gene: TRBJ2-1
D gene: TRBD2

CDR3 protein: CASRGGRRQETQYF
clone size: -
V gene: TRBV3-1/TRBV3-2
J gene: TRBJ2-5
D gene: TRBD2

CDR3 protein: CASSQAPGKSQPQHF
clone size: -
V gene: TRBV11-2
J gene: TRBJ1-5
D gene: -

CDR3 protein: CASSQRAGTEAFF
clone size: -
V gene: TRBV11-3
J gene: TRBJ1-1
D gene: -

CDR3 protein: CASSFRSPGQGIYEQYF
clone size: once
V gene: TRBV27
J gene: TRBJ2-7
D gene: TRBD1

CDR3 protein: CASSRGGADTQYF
clone size: -
V gene: TRBV5-1
J gene: TRBJ2-3
D gene: TRBD2

CDR3 protein: CASSRQGKGYEQYF
clone size: -
V gene: TRBV9
J gene: TRBJ2-7
D gene: TRBD1

CDR3 protein: CASSLRRGAINEQFF
clone size: -
V gene: TRBV11-2
J gene: TRBJ2-1
D gene: TRBD2

CDR3 protein: CAISELGANTEAFF
clone size: -
V gene: TRBV10-3
J gene: TRBJ1-1
D gene: -

CDR3 protein: CASRNRDRPNYGYTF
clone size: -
V gene: TRBV10-1
J gene: TRBJ1-2
D gene: TRBD1

CDR3 protein: CASTPDRASPLHF
clone size: -
V gene: TRBV11-2
J gene: TRBJ1-6
D gene: TRBD1

CDR3 protein: CASSLDVAGGPYEQYF
clone size: -
V gene: TRBV5-1
J gene: TRBJ2-7
D gene: TRBD2

CDR3 protein: CASSYGTSRTDTQYF
clone size: once
V gene: TRBV6-5
J gene: TRBJ2-3
D gene: TRBD2

CDR3 protein: CASRPQTGELFF
clone size: -
V gene: TRBV5-8
J gene: TRBJ2-2
D gene: -

CDR3 protein: CASSSGGEKNTEAFF
clone size: -
V gene: TRBV5-1
J gene: TRBJ1-1
D gene: TRBD1

CDR3 protein: CAWSRGRIDNEQFF
clone size: -
V gene: TRBV30
J gene: TRBJ2-1
D gene: -

CDR3 protein: CASSIARGATEAFF
clone size: -
V gene: TRBV19
J gene: TRBJ1-1
D gene: -

CDR3 protein: CATRGNQGHEKLFF
clone size: -
V gene: TRBV2
J gene: TRBJ1-4
D gene: -

CDR3 protein: CASSGGGTANSGNTIYF
clone size: -
V gene: TRBV9
J gene: TRBJ1-3
D gene: TRBD1